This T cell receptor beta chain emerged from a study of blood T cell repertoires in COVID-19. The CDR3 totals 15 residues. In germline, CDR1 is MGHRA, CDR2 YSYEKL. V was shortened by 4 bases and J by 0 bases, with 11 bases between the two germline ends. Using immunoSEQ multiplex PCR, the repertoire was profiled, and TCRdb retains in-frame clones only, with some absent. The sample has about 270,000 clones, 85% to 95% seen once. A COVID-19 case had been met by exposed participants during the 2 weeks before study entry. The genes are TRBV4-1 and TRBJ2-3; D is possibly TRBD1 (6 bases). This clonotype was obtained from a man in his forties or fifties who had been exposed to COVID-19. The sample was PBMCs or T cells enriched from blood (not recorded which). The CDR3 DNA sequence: TGCGCCAGCAGCCCCGGGACACCTAGCACAGATACGCAGTATTTT. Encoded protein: CASSPGTPSTDTQYF.